The 27 T cell receptor beta chains presented below share a single source sample, sequenced in a study of T cells after yellow fever vaccination. Via MiXCR, TCRdb re-called the 5' RACE reads, giving one row per CDR3 protein. This repertoire shows some 350,000 distinct CDR3 sequences, under 5% found once; its top ten account for roughly 26%. Material: PBMCs, obtained 5 days after the yellow fever booster vaccination. Receptor source: a man younger than 35 who received the YFV17D yellow fever vaccine.

This clonotype was found many times. The chain recombines TRBV5-6 with TRBJ2-7; no firm D call. V was clipped by 4 bases and J by 3 bases, with 14 bases between them. This CDR3 is 14 amino acids long. CDR1 and CDR2 (germline): SGHDT, YYEEEE. The DNA for the CDR3 is TGTGCCAGCAGCAACCCCACAAGGATCTACGAGCAGTACGTC. Encoded protein: CASSNPTRIYEQYV.

This clonotype showed up many times. This rearrangement joins TRBV7-3 to TRBJ2-3; 10 bases line up with TRBD2. Germline assignment: CDR1 SGHTA and CDR2 FQGTGA. CDR3 length: 13 amino acids. Trimming took 5 bases from V and 6 from J; bases not matched to a gene: 2. CDR3 nucleotide sequence: TGTGCCAGCAGCCCTAGCGGGGGTGATACGCAGTATTTT. Its translation: CASSPSGGDTQYF.

The chain joins TRBV7-9 to TRBJ2-1; D is uncertain. Per the germline V gene, CDR1 is SEHNR and CDR2 is FQNEAQ (reference sequence). V lost 2 bases and J 2 bases, leaving 10 bases between the germline ends. The CDR3 loop spans 15 amino acids. CDR3 sequence: CASSLTPLAYNEQFF. The CDR3 region has the DNA TGTGCCAGCAGCTTAACCCCGTTGGCCTACAATGAGCAGTTCTTC. The entire variable domain, with the rest obtained from reference TRBV7-9 and TRBJ2-1, is as follows: DTGVSQNPRHKITKRGQNVTFRCDPISEHNRLYWYRQTLGQGPEFLTYFQNEAQLEKSRLLSDRFSAERPKGSFSTLEIQRTEQGDSAMYLCASSLTPLAYNEQFFGPGTRLTVL.

The chain links TRBV20-1 to TRBJ1-1; perhaps TRBD1 as D (5 bases). CDR1 DFQATT and CDR2 SNEGSKA come from the germline V gene (reference sequence). There are 14 residues in the CDR3. Trimming removed 1 base from V and 4 bases from J, with 13 bases in between. As DNA, the CDR3 is TGCAGTGCTAGAGTGGGGGTGGGGCGCACTGAAGCTTTCTTT. The encoded protein is CSARVGVGRTEAFF.

The sample holds many counts of this clonotype. The V gene is TRBV6-6, the J gene TRBJ1-5; D may be TRBD1 (6 bases). Germline CDR1 reads MNHNY; CDR2 reads SVGAGI (reference sequence). The CDR3 is 14 amino acids. V dropped 6 bases and J dropped 3 bases, with 12 bases sitting between them. In DNA, the CDR3 is TGTGCCAGCAGCCCCGGGGGCACCAATCAGCCCCAGCATTTT. Its protein product is CASSPGGTNQPQHF.

This chain uses TRBV20-1 with TRBJ1-1, with unresolved D. Germline assignment: CDR1 DFQATT and CDR2 SNEGSKA (reference sequence). There are 13 residues in the CDR3. Trimming removed 4 bases from V and 4 bases from J, with 13 bases in between. In DNA, the CDR3 is TGCAGTGCTATGGGCCCGGCGGGCACTGAAGCTTTCTTT. Protein sequence: CSAMGPAGTEAFF.

The chain recombines TRBV7-9 with TRBJ2-1; the D is unclear. Per germline, CDR1 SEHNR and CDR2 FQNEAQ (reference sequence). V lost 11 bases to trimming and J lost 9 bases, with 8 bases between them. There are 9 residues in the CDR3. CDR3 sequence reads: CAGDTEQFF. The CDR3 coding sequence is TGTGCCGGTGACACTGAGCAGTTCTTC. The whole variable domain, filled in from reference TRBV7-9 and TRBJ2-1, reads DTGVSQNPRHKITKRGQNVTFRCDPISEHNRLYWYRQTLGQGPEFLTYFQNEAQLEKSRLLSDRFSAERPKGSFSTLEIQRTEQGDSAMYLCAGDTEQFFGPGTRLTVL.

The gene calls are TRBV20-1 and TRBJ1-1; D remains unclear. Germline CDR1 reads DFQATT; CDR2 reads SNEGSKA (reference sequence). The CDR3 sequence is 14 residues long. V was cut by 1 base and J by 0 bases, with 9 bases left in between. CDR3 loop: CSARVAGMNTEAFF. Written as DNA, the CDR3 is TGCAGTGCTAGAGTGGCAGGCATGAACACTGAAGCTTTCTTT.

This clonotype was seen at least ten times. The chain recombines TRBV7-2 with TRBJ2-3, with 7 bases lining up with TRBD1. The CDR3 consists of 13 residues. In germline, CDR1 is SGHTA, CDR2 FQGNSA. The ends lost 5 bases at V and 1 base at J; junction bases unmatched: 0. CDR3 residues: CASSQGGTDTQYF. The DNA for the CDR3 is TGTGCCAGCAGCCAGGGGGGCACAGATACGCAGTATTTT.

This clonotype was detected a few times. The chain has TRBV12-3 or TRBV12-4 and TRBJ1-1; D is unresolved. V lost 3 bases and J 5 bases, leaving 16 bases between the germline ends. The CDR3 spans 15 residues. Here the CDR3 reads CASSFQGPVGTEAFF. For the CDR3, the DNA is TGTGCCAGCAGTTTCCAAGGACCTGTGGGAACTGAAGCTTTCTTT.

This clonotype was seen ten or more times. V is TRBV9 and J is TRBJ2-5; TRBD2 agrees at 15 bases. V shed 0 bases, J shed 5 bases, and the junction held 5 bases outside the gene matches. The CDR3 spans 17 residues. Germline loops: CDR1 SGDLS, CDR2 YYNGEE. The chain's CDR3 is CASSVGTSGGASETQYF. CDR3 DNA sequence: TGTGCCAGCAGCGTAGGGACTAGCGGGGGGGCTTCCGAGACCCAGTACTTC.

CDR3 residues: CARTGKIEAFF. CDR3 nucleotides: TGTGCCAGGACAGGGAAGATTGAAGCTTTCTTT. The rearrangement links TRBV5-3 to TRBJ1-1, with 7 bases fitting TRBD1. TRBV5-3 counts as an open reading frame of uncertain function. The CDR3 length is 11 residues. V dropped 8 bases and J dropped 7; count of bases not matched to a gene: 5.

The chain recombines TRBV6-1 with TRBJ2-3; weak D call: TRBD1 (5 bases). Germline V CDR1 and CDR2: MNHNS, SASEGT. Trimming stripped 6 bases from V and 11 bases from J, with 12 bases between. The CDR3 consists of 11 residues. Written as DNA, the CDR3 is TGTGCCAGCAGAGCCATAGGGGAGCAGTATTTT. It specifies CASRAIGEQYF.

The J gene is TRBJ2-5, the V gene TRBV11-2; perhaps TRBD1 as D (5 bases). The CDR3 sequence is 15 residues long. Per germline, CDR1 SGHAT and CDR2 FQNNGV. V was trimmed by 2 bases and J by 1 base, leaving 11 bases between them. Here the CDR3 DNA reads TGTGCCAGCAGCTTACAGACAGCCTTCCAAGAGACCCAGTACTTC. The encoded protein is CASSLQTAFQETQYF.

The chain joins TRBV20-1 to TRBJ2-1, with D perhaps TRBD1 or TRBD2 (5 bases each). This CDR3 is built from 13 residues. The germline V gene encodes CDR1 DFQATT and CDR2 SNEGSKA (reference sequence). V was shortened by 3 bases and J by 7 bases, with 13 bases between the two germline ends. In nucleotides, the CDR3 is TGCAGTGCTAGGGGGGTTAGGGGTAATGAGCAGTTCTTC. Translating it yields CSARGVRGNEQFF.

This chain connects TRBV12-3 or TRBV12-4 to TRBJ1-6; D remains ambiguous. The CDR3 is 14 residues long. Deletions cut 5 bases from V and 9 bases from J, with 14 bases between. Here the CDR3 DNA reads TGTGCCAGCAGTCCCAATAGCCGGGGTTCACCCCTCCACTTT. Amino acid sequence: CASSPNSRGSPLHF.

This clonotype has a handful of counts. The chain recombines TRBV24-1 with TRBJ2-2; 7 nucleotides line up with TRBD1. CDR3 length equals 15 residues. V lost 4 bases and J lost 6; bases outside the gene matches: 7. The germline V gene encodes CDR1 KGHDR and CDR2 SFDVKD. The CDR3 reads CATSDQTGSAGELFF. Written as DNA, the CDR3 is TGTGCCACCAGTGACCAGACAGGGAGTGCCGGGGAGCTGTTTTTT.

The J gene is TRBJ1-2, the V gene TRBV28, with no clear D. Trimming removed 4 bases from V and 5 bases from J, with 14 bases in between. This CDR3 has 14 amino acids. In germline, CDR1 is MDHEN, CDR2 SYDVKM. CDR3 amino acids: CASSYGPPGYGYTF. The CDR3 DNA reads TGTGCCAGCAGTTACGGGCCTCCGGGATATGGCTACACCTTC.

The chain employs TRBV4-1 and TRBJ2-4; 7 bases match TRBD2. Germline V gene sequence: CDR1 MGHRA, CDR2 YSYEKL. The CDR3 runs to 15 residues. The J segment lost 7 bases and the V segment lost 5 bases, leaving 11 bases of the junction unmatched. The CDR3 DNA reads as TGCGCCAGCAGCTTGGGCCGGGGGGTTCTGAACATTCAGTACTTC. Its translation is CASSLGRGVLNIQYF.

This clonotype has more than one count but fewer than ten. J is TRBJ1-1 and V is TRBV7-2; D is undetermined. Germline V gene lookup returns CDR1 SGHTA and CDR2 FQGNSA. V was shortened by 5 bases and J by 1 base, with 8 bases between the two germline ends. This CDR3 has 13 amino acids. The CDR3 bases are TGTGCCAGCAGCACACACTGGAACACTGAAGCTTTCTTT. Residues: CASSTHWNTEAFF.

The chain carries TRBV24-1 and TRBJ1-2; TRBD1 is a possible D gene (6 bases). The CDR3 has 13 residues. V lost 12 bases to trimming and J lost 4 bases, with 17 bases between them. Looked up from germline, CDR1 is KGHDR and CDR2 is SFDVKD. CDR3 region: CARITGGPYGYTF. The CDR3 DNA sequence: TGTGCCCGCATAACCGGGGGGCCCTATGGCTACACCTTC.

This clonotype was observed at least ten times. The CDR3: CAWSLGLAGGLDTQYF. DNA of the CDR3: TGTGCCTGGAGTCTGGGACTAGCGGGGGGATTGGATACGCAGTATTTT. The chain has TRBV30 and TRBJ2-3; 15 bases are shared with TRBD2. Germline V gene lookup returns CDR1 GTSNPN and CDR2 SVGIG (reference sequence). V shed 2 bases and J 6 bases; nucleotides not matched to a gene: 6. This CDR3 is built from 16 residues.

This clonotype was detected many times. V gene TRBV5-1 combines with J gene TRBJ2-2; D remains unclear. The germline V gene encodes CDR1 SGHRS and CDR2 YFSETQ. The CDR3 is 12 amino acids. V was clipped by 0 bases and J by 8 bases, with 5 bases between them. CDR3 amino acids: CASSLEWGELFF. As DNA, the CDR3 is TGCGCCAGCAGCTTGGAATGGGGGGAGCTGTTTTTT.

This clonotype was observed a handful of times. The V call is TRBV5-1, the J call TRBJ1-1, with D perhaps TRBD1 (6 bases). The V gene's germline CDR1 is SGHRS and CDR2 YFSETQ. V lost 0 bases and J 6 bases, leaving 12 bases between the germline ends. The CDR3 has 14 residues. This CDR3 is CASSLVLGGSEAFF. The CDR3 coding sequence is TGCGCCAGCAGCTTGGTTTTAGGGGGTTCTGAAGCTTTCTTT.

This clonotype showed up just a few times. V is TRBV18 and J is TRBJ1-1; TRBD1 matches at 7 bases. Germline values: CDR1 KGHSH, CDR2 LQKENI. The CDR3 consists of 16 residues. V shed 0 bases, J shed 4 bases, and the junction held 8 bases outside the gene matches. CDR3 loop: CASSPPPGRGATEAFF. DNA of the CDR3: TGTGCCAGCTCACCACCTCCGGGCAGGGGGGCCACTGAAGCTTTCTTT.

This chain links TRBV29-1 with TRBJ1-2; D possibly corresponds to TRBD1 (5 bases). This CDR3 is 13 amino acids long. Trimming stripped 6 bases from V and 7 bases from J, with 18 bases between. Germline lookup yields CDR1 SQVTM and CDR2 ANQGSEA. The CDR3 region has the DNA TGCAGCGTGGGCGCCGGGACCGGGGGTGGCTACACCTTC. Protein: CSVGAGTGGGYTF.

This clonotype was counted between two and nine times. The gene calls are TRBV27 and TRBJ2-5; perhaps TRBD1 as D (6 bases). V was shortened by 6 bases and J by 7 bases, with 21 bases between the two germline ends. CDR3 length equals 15 residues. Germline CDR1 reads MNHEY; CDR2 reads SMNVEV (reference sequence). CDR3 sequence reads: CASSQTGFRHGTQYF. The CDR3 DNA sequence: TGTGCCAGCAGCCAGACAGGTTTCCGACATGGGACCCAGTACTTC.